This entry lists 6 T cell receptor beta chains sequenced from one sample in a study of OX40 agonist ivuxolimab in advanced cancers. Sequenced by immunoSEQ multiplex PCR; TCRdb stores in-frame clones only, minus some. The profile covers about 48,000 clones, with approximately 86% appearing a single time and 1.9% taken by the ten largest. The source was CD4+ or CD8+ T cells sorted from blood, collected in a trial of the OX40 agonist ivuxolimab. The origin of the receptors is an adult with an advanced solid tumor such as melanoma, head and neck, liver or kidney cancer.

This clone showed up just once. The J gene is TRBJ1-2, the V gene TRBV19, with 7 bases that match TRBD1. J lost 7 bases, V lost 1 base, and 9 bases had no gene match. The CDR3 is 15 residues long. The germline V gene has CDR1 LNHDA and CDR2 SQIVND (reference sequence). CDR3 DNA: TGTGCCAGTAGTATAGCAGGGGGGCTAAGAAGTGGCTACACCTTC. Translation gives CASSIAGGLRSGYTF.

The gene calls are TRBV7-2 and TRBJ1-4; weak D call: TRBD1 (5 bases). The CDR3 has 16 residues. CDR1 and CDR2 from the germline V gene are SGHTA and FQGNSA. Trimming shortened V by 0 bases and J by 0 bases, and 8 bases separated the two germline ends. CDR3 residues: CASSLAGPPTNEKLFF. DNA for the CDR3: TGTGCCAGCAGCTTAGCGGGACCTCCAACTAATGAAAAACTGTTTTTT.

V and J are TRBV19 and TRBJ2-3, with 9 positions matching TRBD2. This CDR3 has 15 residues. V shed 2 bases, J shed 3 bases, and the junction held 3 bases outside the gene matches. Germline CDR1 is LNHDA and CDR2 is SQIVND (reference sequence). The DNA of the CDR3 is TGTGCCAGTAGTATATCGGCGGGAGGGACAGATACGCAGTATTTT. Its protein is CASSISAGGTDTQYF.

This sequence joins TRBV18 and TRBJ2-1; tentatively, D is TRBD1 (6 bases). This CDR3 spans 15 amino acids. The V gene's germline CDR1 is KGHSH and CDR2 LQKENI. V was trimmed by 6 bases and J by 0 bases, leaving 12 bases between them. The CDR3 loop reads CASSPQGSSYNEQFF. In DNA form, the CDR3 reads TGTGCCAGCTCGCCGCAGGGGAGCTCCTACAATGAGCAGTTCTTC.

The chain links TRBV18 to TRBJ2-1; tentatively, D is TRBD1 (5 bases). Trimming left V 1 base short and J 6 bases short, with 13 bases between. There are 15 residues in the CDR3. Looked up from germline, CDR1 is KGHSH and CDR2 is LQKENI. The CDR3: CASSPQGWTGNEQFF. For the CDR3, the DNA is TGTGCCAGCTCACCACAGGGGTGGACGGGCAATGAGCAGTTCTTC. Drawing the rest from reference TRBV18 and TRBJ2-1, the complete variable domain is NAGVMQNPRHLVRRRGQEARLRCSPMKGHSHVYWYRQLPEEGLKFMVYLQKENIIDESGMPKERFSAEFPKEGPSILRIQQVVRGDSAAYFCASSPQGWTGNEQFFGPGTRLTVL.

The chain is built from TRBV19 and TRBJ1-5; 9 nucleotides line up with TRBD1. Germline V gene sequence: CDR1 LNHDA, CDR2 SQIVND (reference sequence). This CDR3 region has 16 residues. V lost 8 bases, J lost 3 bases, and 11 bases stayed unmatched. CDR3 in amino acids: CASRPSGTGNNQPQHF. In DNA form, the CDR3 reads TGTGCCAGTCGACCCTCAGGGACAGGGAACAATCAGCCCCAGCATTTT.